Presented here are 3 T cell receptor beta chains from one specimen sequenced in a study of breast tumors, draining lymph nodes, adjacent tissues. TCRdb used MiXCR to reprocess the multiplex PCR reads, holding one entry per CDR3 protein. The table has more than 20,000 distinct CDR3 sequences, around 50% seen once. Sample: breast tumor tissue. Receptors originate from a female donor with breast cancer. Some clones in this sample may be carry-over from other donors' samples.

This clonotype showed up just a few times. The chain has TRBV7-2 and TRBJ1-6, with D tentatively TRBD1 (5 bases). V was pared by 1 base and J by 5 bases, with 12 bases between. The germline gives CDR1 SGHTA, CDR2 FQGNSA. The CDR3 contains 16 residues. This CDR3 is CASSLDGAGNNSPLHF. CDR3 nucleotides: TGTGCCAGCAGCTTAGATGGGGCAGGCAATAATTCACCCCTCCACTTT. Filled out from reference TRBV7-2 and TRBJ1-6, the complete variable domain reads GAGVSQSPSNKVTEKGKDVELRCDPISGHTALYWYRQSLGQGLEFLIYFQGNSAPDKSGLPSDRFSAERTGGSVSTLTIQRTQQEDSAVYLCASSLDGAGNNSPLHFGNGTRLTVT.

The genes are TRBV24-1 and TRBJ1-5, with 7 bases matching TRBD1. There are 12 residues in the CDR3. CDR1 is KGHDR, CDR2 SFDVKD, per germline. V lost 4 bases, J lost 12 bases, and 5 bases stayed unmatched. The CDR3 spells CATSDRTGSQHF. The CDR3 DNA reads as TGTGCCACCAGTGACCGGACAGGTAGCCAGCATTTT.

The chain links TRBV20-1 to TRBJ2-2, with D possibly being TRBD1 or TRBD2 (5 bases each). The V and J ends lost 0 bases and 1 base respectively, with 12 bases between them. Germline V lookup: CDR1 DFQATT, CDR2 SNEGSKA (reference sequence). This CDR3 is built from 16 residues. Here the CDR3 reads CSARDFGAVNTGELFF. CDR3 DNA sequence: TGCAGTGCTAGAGATTTCGGGGCCGTGAACACCGGGGAGCTGTTTTTT.